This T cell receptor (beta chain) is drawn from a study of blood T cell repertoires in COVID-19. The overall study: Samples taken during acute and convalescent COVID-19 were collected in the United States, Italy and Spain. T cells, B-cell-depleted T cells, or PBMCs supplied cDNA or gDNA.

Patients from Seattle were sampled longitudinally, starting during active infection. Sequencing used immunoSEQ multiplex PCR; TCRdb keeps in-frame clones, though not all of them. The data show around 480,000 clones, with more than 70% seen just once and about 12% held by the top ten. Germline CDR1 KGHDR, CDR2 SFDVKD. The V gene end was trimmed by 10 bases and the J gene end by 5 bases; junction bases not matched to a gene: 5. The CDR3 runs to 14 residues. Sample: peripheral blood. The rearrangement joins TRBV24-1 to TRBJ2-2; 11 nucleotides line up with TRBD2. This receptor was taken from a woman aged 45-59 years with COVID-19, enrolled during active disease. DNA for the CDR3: TGTGCCACGACTAGCGGGGCGCTAACCGGGGAGCTGTTTTTT. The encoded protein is CATTSGALTGELFF.